A selection of T cell receptor beta chains follows, all from one sample in a study of Ad26.COV2.S vaccination and SARS-CoV-2 variants. Produced via immunoSEQ multiplex PCR; TCRdb's table is partial and in-frame only. Among roughly 320,000 clones, around 86% were seen once, and the ten largest hold about 3%. The sample consisted of peripheral blood, taken in a trial of Ad26.COV2.S vaccine versus placebo. All receptors derive from a person between 18 and 65 years old who received the Ad26.COV2.S COVID-19 vaccine or a placebo. Both conserved end residues are part of each CDR3. Each record gives: J gene, V gene, clone size, D gene, CDR3 DNA, CDR3 protein. A D gene is named only where the DNA matches it firmly. For some rows the clone size is stated as once, few or many, or as a class when expanded; others skip it.

J gene: TRBJ2-7; V gene: TRBV19; clone size: .; D gene: .; CDR3 DNA: TGTGCCAGTGGGGACACCCTCTCCTACGAGCAGTACTTC; CDR3 protein: CASGDTLSYEQYF
J gene: TRBJ2-7; V gene: TRBV7-9; clone size: .; D gene: TRBD1; CDR3 DNA: TGTGCCAGCAGCTTAGCGGACAGGGGGCGTCGCTGGGACTCCTACGAGCAGTACTTC; CDR3 protein: CASSLADRGRRWDSYEQYF
J gene: TRBJ2-1; V gene: TRBV7-9; clone size: .; D gene: .; CDR3 DNA: TGTGCCAGCAGCCAGGGACTTACCAATGAGCAGTTCTTC; CDR3 protein: CASSQGLTNEQFF
J gene: TRBJ1-1; V gene: TRBV7-9; clone size: .; D gene: .; CDR3 DNA: TGTGCCAGCAGCTATGGACAGCACACTGAAGCTTTCTTT; CDR3 protein: CASSYGQHTEAFF
J gene: TRBJ2-1; V gene: TRBV27; clone size: .; D gene: .; CDR3 DNA: TGTGCCAGCAGTTTATGGGCGGGGGCCGACAATGAGCAGTTCTTC; CDR3 protein: CASSLWAGADNEQFF
J gene: TRBJ1-2; V gene: TRBV7-9; clone size: few; D gene: TRBD1; CDR3 DNA: TGTGCCAGCAGTCATAACAGGGGTGGCTATGGCTACACCTTC; CDR3 protein: CASSHNRGGYGYTF
J gene: TRBJ2-7; V gene: TRBV6-5; clone size: few; D gene: TRBD1; CDR3 DNA: TGTGCCAGCAAAGGGACAGGGTCCTACGAGCAGTACTTC; CDR3 protein: CASKGTGSYEQYF
J gene: TRBJ2-1; V gene: TRBV3-1/TRBV3-2; clone size: once; D gene: .; CDR3 DNA: TGTGCCAGCAGCCGGGAGAGTGTTCATGAGCAGTTCTTC; CDR3 protein: CASSRESVHEQFF
J gene: TRBJ2-1; V gene: TRBV4-1; clone size: .; D gene: .; CDR3 DNA: TGCGCCAGCAGCCAAGAAACTTGGCCTCAGAGCTCCTACAATGAGCAGTTCTTC; CDR3 protein: CASSQETWPQSSYNEQFF
J gene: TRBJ2-3; V gene: TRBV9; clone size: .; D gene: TRBD2; CDR3 DNA: TGTGCCAGCAGTGTTGCACCAGCGGGGCCATCAGATACGCAGTATTTT; CDR3 protein: CASSVAPAGPSDTQYF
J gene: TRBJ1-1; V gene: TRBV6-5; clone size: .; D gene: .; CDR3 DNA: TGTGCCAGCAGTTCGGGGCCGGGCACTGAAGCTTTCTTT; CDR3 protein: CASSSGPGTEAFF
J gene: TRBJ2-5; V gene: TRBV7-2; clone size: .; D gene: TRBD2; CDR3 DNA: TGTGCCAGCAGCTTCACACTAGCGCGAGGAGAGACCCAGTACTTC; CDR3 protein: CASSFTLARGETQYF
J gene: TRBJ2-3; V gene: TRBV18; clone size: .; D gene: .; CDR3 DNA: TGTGCCAGCTCACCACGGGACAAGCCCACAGATACGCAGTATTTT; CDR3 protein: CASSPRDKPTDTQYF